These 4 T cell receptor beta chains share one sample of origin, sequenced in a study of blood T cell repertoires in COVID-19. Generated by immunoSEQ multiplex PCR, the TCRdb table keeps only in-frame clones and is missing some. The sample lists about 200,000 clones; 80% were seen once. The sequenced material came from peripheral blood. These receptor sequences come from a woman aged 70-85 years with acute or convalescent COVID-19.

Here the CDR3 DNA reads TGTGCCAGCAGCCAGTCGGCGGGTGCGACCTACGAGCAGTACTTC. Translated, it gives CASSQSAGATYEQYF. The chain joins TRBV3-1 (or the pseudogene TRBV3-2) to TRBJ2-7; a possible D gene is TRBD2 (5 bases). V lost 3 bases, J lost 2 bases, and 14 bases lay in between. Germline V gene lookup returns CDR1 LGHDT and CDR2 YNNKEL (reference sequence). This CDR3 contains 15 residues.

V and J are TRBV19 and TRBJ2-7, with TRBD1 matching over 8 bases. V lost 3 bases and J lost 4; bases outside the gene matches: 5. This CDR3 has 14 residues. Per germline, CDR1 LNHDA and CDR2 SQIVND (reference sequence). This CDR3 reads CASSISGGDYEQYF. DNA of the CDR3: TGTGCCAGTAGTATTTCAGGGGGCGATTACGAGCAGTACTTC.

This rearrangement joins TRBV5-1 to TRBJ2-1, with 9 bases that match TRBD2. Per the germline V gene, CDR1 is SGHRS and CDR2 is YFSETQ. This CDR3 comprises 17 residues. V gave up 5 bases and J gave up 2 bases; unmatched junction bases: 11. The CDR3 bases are TGCGCCAGCAGTAGCGGGAGTGCAACGTGGACCTACAATGAGCAGTTCTTC. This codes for CASSSGSATWTYNEQFF.

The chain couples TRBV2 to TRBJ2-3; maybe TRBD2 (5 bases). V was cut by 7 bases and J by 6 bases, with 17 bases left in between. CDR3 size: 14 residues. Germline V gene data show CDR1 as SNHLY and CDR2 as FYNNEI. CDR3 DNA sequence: TGTGCCAGCAATCCGGACGGACTCCGGGATACGCAGTATTTT. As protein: CASNPDGLRDTQYF. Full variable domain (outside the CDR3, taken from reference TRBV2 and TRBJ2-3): EPEVTQTPSHQVTQMGQEVILRCVPISNHLYFYWYRQILGQKVEFLVSFYNNEISEKSEIFDDQFSVERPDGSNFTLKIRSTKLEDSAMYFCASNPDGLRDTQYFGPGTRLTVL.